These 16 T cell receptor beta chains came from one sample sequenced in a study of blood T cell repertoires in COVID-19. Sequencing was performed with immunoSEQ multiplex PCR; in TCRdb, only in-frame clones are kept and a portion is missing. Altogether around 270,000 clones are present, 87% being singletons, with the ten largest covering about 2.5%. The specimen was peripheral blood. These receptors all stem from a woman aged 45-59 years with acute or convalescent COVID-19.

This chain joins TRBV19 and TRBJ2-5; TRBD2 matches 7 bases. The CDR3 extends over 13 amino acids. Germline CDR1 is LNHDA and CDR2 is SQIVND (reference sequence). Trimming removed 4 bases from V and 4 bases from J; junction bases left unmatched: 3. The DNA of the CDR3 is TGTGCCAGTAGTAGCGGGAGAACAGAGACCCAGTACTTC. Residues: CASSSGRTETQYF.

CDR3 sequence reads: CASSWAGRSGNTIYF. CDR3 sequence (DNA): TGTGCCAGCAGCTGGGCAGGCCGCTCTGGAAACACCATATATTTT. The gene calls are TRBV5-4 and TRBJ1-3, with D unresolved. Germline V gives CDR1 SGHNT, CDR2 YYREEE (reference sequence). This CDR3 has 15 residues. The V end lost 3 bases, the J end lost 0 bases, and 10 bases lay between the germline ends.

CDR3 in amino acids: CASSYSYPGGNQPQHF. CDR3 coding DNA: TGTGCCAGCAGTTACTCATATCCAGGGGGGAATCAGCCCCAGCATTTT. The rearrangement links TRBV6-5 to TRBJ1-5, with 7 nucleotides matching TRBD1. The CDR3 has 16 amino acids. CDR1 MNHEY and CDR2 SVGAGI come from the germline V gene. The trim removed 0 bases at V and 4 bases at J, leaving 6 bases unmatched.

This clone was seen only a few times. The CDR3 bases are TGCGCCAGCAGCCATAGCGGGGTATACAATGAGCAGTTCTTC. Amino acids: CASSHSGVYNEQFF. The gene calls are TRBV4-1 and TRBJ2-1; 8 nucleotides agree with TRBD2. J lost 4 bases, V lost 3 bases, and 2 bases had no gene match. There are 14 residues in the CDR3. Germline values: CDR1 MGHRA, CDR2 YSYEKL.

V is TRBV7-2 and J is TRBJ1-1, with D tentatively TRBD1 (5 bases). Trimming pared 5 bases from V and 4 bases from J, leaving 14 bases between. CDR3 length equals 14 residues. Germline CDR1 and CDR2: SGHTA and FQGNSA. Written as DNA, the CDR3 is TGTGCCAGCAGCATAACGCGGGGGGGCACTGAAGCTTTCTTT. Residues: CASSITRGGTEAFF. Filled out from reference TRBV7-2 and TRBJ1-1, the complete variable domain reads GAGVSQSPSNKVTEKGKDVELRCDPISGHTALYWYRQSLGQGLEFLIYFQGNSAPDKSGLPSDRFSAERTGGSVSTLTIQRTQQEDSAVYLCASSITRGGTEAFFGQGTRLTVV.

The J gene is TRBJ2-3, the V gene TRBV2, with TRBD2 identical over 7 bases. The CDR3 is made up of 16 amino acids. Germline CDR1 and CDR2: SNHLY and FYNNEI. Losses at the gene ends were 4 bases for V and 9 bases for J; bases not matched to a gene: 16. The CDR3: CASSGKTSPDLRTQYF. DNA for the CDR3: TGTGCCAGCAGTGGGAAGACTAGCCCCGACCTCAGAACGCAGTATTTT.

The chain joins TRBV2 to TRBJ2-3, with 12 bases that match TRBD1. There are 21 residues in the CDR3. In germline, CDR1 is SNHLY, CDR2 FYNNEI. Trimming removed 2 bases from V and 5 bases from J; junction bases left unmatched: 20. The CDR3 loop is CASSERRPGQGASLGRDTQYF. The CDR3 nucleotides read TGTGCCAGCAGTGAAAGGAGGCCGGGACAGGGGGCCAGCCTGGGTAGAGATACGCAGTATTTT.

The chain links TRBV29-1 to TRBJ2-3, with D unresolved. Trimming removed 4 bases from V and 2 bases from J, with 13 bases in between. CDR3 length: 14 amino acids. CDR1 and CDR2 from the germline V gene are SQVTM and ANQGSEA. CDR3 DNA: TGCAGCGTTGGTCGGTTAGCTGACACAGATACGCAGTATTTT. Translated, it gives CSVGRLADTDTQYF.

V gene TRBV28 combines with J gene TRBJ1-2; 7 bases agree with TRBD1. Germline CDR1 reads MDHEN; CDR2 reads SYDVKM. The CDR3 consists of 14 residues. Trimming removed 4 bases from V and 5 bases from J; junction bases left unmatched: 7. The DNA of the CDR3 is TGTGCCAGCAGTTCGGGACAGACGTTTTATGGCTACACCTTC. Amino acids: CASSSGQTFYGYTF.

The chain employs TRBV7-9 and TRBJ2-1; 7 bases are a match to TRBD2. J gave up 7 bases and V 4 bases, and 16 bases lay outside the gene matches. This CDR3 contains 17 residues. Germline V gene lookup returns CDR1 SEHNR and CDR2 FQNEAQ (reference sequence). The DNA of the CDR3 is TGTGCCAGCAGCTCCCCCCGGGGTGGCGGAGCGGGGAATGAGCAGTTCTTC. This codes for CASSSPRGGGAGNEQFF.

The rearrangement joins TRBV4-1 to TRBJ1-2, with TRBD1 matching over 7 bases. The junction had 4 bases not matched to a gene; V was cut back by 1 base and J by 2 bases. Looked up from germline, CDR1 is MGHRA and CDR2 is YSYEKL. The CDR3 runs to 15 residues. The CDR3 region is CASSQGRGGNYGYTF. The CDR3 DNA follows: TGCGCCAGCAGCCAAGGTAGAGGGGGCAACTATGGCTACACCTTC.

The V gene is TRBV9, the J gene TRBJ2-5, with unresolved D. This CDR3 has 15 amino acids. Germline CDR1 and CDR2: SGDLS and YYNGEE. Trimming took 0 bases from V and 1 from J, leaving 10 bases between them. The CDR3 spells CASSVDQTVQETQYF. DNA of the CDR3: TGTGCCAGCAGCGTAGATCAAACAGTCCAAGAGACCCAGTACTTC.

The rearrangement uses TRBV7-2 and TRBJ2-7; D is unclear. V dropped 5 bases and J dropped 0 bases, with 5 bases sitting between them. Germline V gene sequence: CDR1 SGHTA, CDR2 FQGNSA. The CDR3 contains 12 residues. The DNA of the CDR3 is TGTGCCAGCAGCCGGTTCTCCTACGAGCAGTACTTC. It yields the protein CASSRFSYEQYF.

V usage is TRBV24-1 and J usage is TRBJ1-2; 7 bases are a match to TRBD1. Unmatched junction bases numbered 6, after V lost 1 base and J lost 5 bases. Germline V gene lookup returns CDR1 KGHDR and CDR2 SFDVKD. This CDR3 has 15 residues. The DNA of the CDR3 is TGTGCCACCAGTGATTTAAACCAGGGGGGATATGGCTACACCTTC. Its protein product is CATSDLNQGGYGYTF.

V usage is TRBV5-1 and J usage is TRBJ2-3, with TRBD2 identical over 13 bases. The CDR3 totals 15 residues. J gave up 3 bases and V 7 bases, and 5 bases lay outside the gene matches. CDR1 and CDR2 from the germline V gene are SGHRS and YFSETQ. CDR3 bases: TGCGCCAGCCGGACTAGCGGGAGTGAAACAGATACGCAGTATTTT. This translates into CASRTSGSETDTQYF. Using reference TRBV5-1 and TRBJ2-3 for the parts outside the CDR3, the full variable domain is KAGVTQTPRYLIKTRGQQVTLSCSPISGHRSVSWYQQTPGQGLQFLFEYFSETQRNKGNFPGRFSGRQFSNSRSEMNVSTLELGDSALYLCASRTSGSETDTQYFGPGTRLTVL.

The chain has TRBV5-1 and TRBJ2-7, with 9 bases aligning to TRBD2. This CDR3 region has 15 residues. From germline, CDR1 is SGHRS and CDR2 YFSETQ. V gave up 4 bases and J gave up 1 base; unmatched junction bases: 6. The CDR3 region is CASSPGLAASYEQYF. CDR3 DNA: TGCGCCAGCAGCCCGGGACTAGCTGCTTCCTACGAGCAGTACTTC.